This entry concerns a single T cell receptor beta chain. The data originate from a study of blood T cell repertoires in COVID-19. Per the authors' pipeline: Amplified reference gene primers provided the basis for estimating nucleated cell counts. Some clones are missing from TCRdb's copy, which holds only in-frame ones; the method was immunoSEQ multiplex PCR. That table is the source of V, J and clone size, and D and trimming were worked out from the DNA. Of a few hundred thousand clones listed, roughly nine tenths were seen once; the top ten hold approximately 1.7%. This CDR3 has 17 residues. V was trimmed by 6 bases and J by 7 bases, leaving 22 bases between them. In germline, CDR1 is MGHDK, CDR2 SYGVNS.

This sequence was found in a man in his 70s with acute or convalescent COVID-19. The V and J genes are TRBV25-1 and TRBJ1-6; a weak D match, TRBD1 (5 bases). Sequencing input: peripheral blood. CDR3 nucleotides: TGTGCCAGCAGCCCCGCAGGGTCCAGCCGGTACAATTCACCCCTCCACTTT. It translates to CASSPAGSSRYNSPLHF.